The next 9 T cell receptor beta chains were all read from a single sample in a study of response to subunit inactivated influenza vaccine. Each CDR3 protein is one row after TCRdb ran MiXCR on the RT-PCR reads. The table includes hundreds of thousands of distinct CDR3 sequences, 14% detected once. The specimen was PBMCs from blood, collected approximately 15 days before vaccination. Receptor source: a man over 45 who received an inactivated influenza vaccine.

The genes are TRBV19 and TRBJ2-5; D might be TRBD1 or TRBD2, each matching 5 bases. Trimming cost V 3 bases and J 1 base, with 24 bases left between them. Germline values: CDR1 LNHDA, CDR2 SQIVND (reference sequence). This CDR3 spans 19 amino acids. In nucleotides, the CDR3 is TGTGCCAGTAGTATCCGACGTGGGGGACCCTTTTGGTTCCAAGAGACCCAGTACTTC. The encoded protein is CASSIRRGGPFWFQETQYF.

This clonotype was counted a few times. CDR3 residues: CASSLGRRIGTGELFF. CDR3 DNA: TGCGCCAGCAGCTTGGGACGCAGGATCGGCACCGGGGAGCTGTTTTTT. This rearrangement joins TRBV5-1 to TRBJ2-2, with D unclear. Germline-derived CDR1 and CDR2 are SGHRS and YFSETQ. CDR3 length: 16 residues. Trimming removed 0 bases at V and 4 bases at J, with 13 bases between.

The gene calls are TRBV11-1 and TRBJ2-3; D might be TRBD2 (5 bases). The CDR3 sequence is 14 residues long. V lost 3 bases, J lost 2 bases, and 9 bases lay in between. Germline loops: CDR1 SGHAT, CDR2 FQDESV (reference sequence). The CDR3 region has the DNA TGTGCCAGCAGCTTTTCCGGGGTCACAGATACGCAGTATTTT. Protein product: CASSFSGVTDTQYF.

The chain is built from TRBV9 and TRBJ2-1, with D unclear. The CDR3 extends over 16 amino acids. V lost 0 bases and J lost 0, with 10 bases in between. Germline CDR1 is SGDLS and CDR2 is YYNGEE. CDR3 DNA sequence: TGTGCCAGCAGCGTAGAATGGGTAAACTCCTACAATGAGCAGTTCTTC. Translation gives CASSVEWVNSYNEQFF.

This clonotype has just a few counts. The CDR3 nucleotides are TGTGCCAGCAGCCCGGACAGGGGGTTCCACAATGAGCAGTTCTTC. It yields the protein CASSPDRGFHNEQFF. This chain connects TRBV7-6 to TRBJ2-1, with 10 bases aligning to TRBD1. Looked up from germline, CDR1 is SGHVS and CDR2 is FNYEAQ. The ends lost 5 bases at V and 5 bases at J; junction bases unmatched: 6. The CDR3 covers 15 residues.

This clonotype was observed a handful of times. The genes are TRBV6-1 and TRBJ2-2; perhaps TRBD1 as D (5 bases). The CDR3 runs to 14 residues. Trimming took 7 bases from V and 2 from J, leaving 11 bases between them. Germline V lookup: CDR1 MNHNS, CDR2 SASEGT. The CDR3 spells CASKETANTGELFF. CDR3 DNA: TGTGCCAGCAAAGAGACAGCTAACACCGGGGAGCTGTTTTTT.

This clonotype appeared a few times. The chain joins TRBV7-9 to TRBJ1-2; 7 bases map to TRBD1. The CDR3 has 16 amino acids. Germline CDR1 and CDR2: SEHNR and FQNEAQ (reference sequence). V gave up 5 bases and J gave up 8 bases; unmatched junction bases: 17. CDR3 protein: CASSITPTPHRGGYTF. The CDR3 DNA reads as TGTGCCAGCAGCATTACGCCGACACCTCACAGGGGAGGCTACACCTTC.

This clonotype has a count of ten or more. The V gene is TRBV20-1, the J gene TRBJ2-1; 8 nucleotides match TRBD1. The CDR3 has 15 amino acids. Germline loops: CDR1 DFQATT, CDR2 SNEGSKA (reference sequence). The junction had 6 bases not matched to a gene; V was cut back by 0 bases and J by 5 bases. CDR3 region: CSARDPGGVDNEQFF. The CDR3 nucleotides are TGCAGTGCTAGAGATCCAGGGGGCGTCGACAATGAGCAGTTCTTC.

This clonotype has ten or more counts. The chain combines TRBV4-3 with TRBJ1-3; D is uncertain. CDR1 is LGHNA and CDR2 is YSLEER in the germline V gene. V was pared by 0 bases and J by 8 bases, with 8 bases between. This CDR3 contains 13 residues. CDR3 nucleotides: TGCGCCAGCAGCCAAGATTGGGGATACACCATATATTTT. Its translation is CASSQDWGYTIYF.